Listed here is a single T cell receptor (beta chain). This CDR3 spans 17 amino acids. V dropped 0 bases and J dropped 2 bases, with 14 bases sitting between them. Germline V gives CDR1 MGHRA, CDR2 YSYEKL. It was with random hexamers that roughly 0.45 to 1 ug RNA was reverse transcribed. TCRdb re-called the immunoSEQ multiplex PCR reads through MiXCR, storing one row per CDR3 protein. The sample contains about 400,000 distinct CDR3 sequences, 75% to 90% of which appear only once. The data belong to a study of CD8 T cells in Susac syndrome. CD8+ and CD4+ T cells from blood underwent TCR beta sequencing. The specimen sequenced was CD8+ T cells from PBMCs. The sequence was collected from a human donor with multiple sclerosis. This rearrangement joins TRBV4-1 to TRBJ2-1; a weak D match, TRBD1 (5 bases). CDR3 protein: CASSQDPAGNTYNEQFF. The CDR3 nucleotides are TGCGCCAGCAGCCAAGATCCGGCAGGGAATACCTACAATGAGCAGTTCTTC.